This T cell receptor (beta chain) was found in a study of cytomegalovirus exposure and HLA in healthy donors. Study context: The Caucasian-associated ancestry cluster contained 81% of the approximately 400 genotyped donors.

Trimming removed 5 bases from V and 6 bases from J; junction bases left unmatched: 6. Germline loops: CDR1 SGHTA, CDR2 FQGTGA. The CDR3 loop spans 13 amino acids. Broader study findings: In a later analysis, HLA-C alleles had the fewest associated TCRs, DRB1 alleles the most.

A remark on this clone: Its antigen is not known.

With 60 Vbeta and 13 Jbeta primers, the PCR was carried out. The data were produced by immunoSEQ multiplex PCR, yet TCRdb's version contains in-frame clones alone and is incomplete. The table records roughly 120,000 clones, 60% to 85% of them present only once. Sequenced sample: PBMCs. The clonotype originates from a man in his forties or fifties in good health and CMV-seronegative. The chain combines TRBV7-3 with TRBJ1-2, with 7 bases that match TRBD1. The CDR3 sequence: CASSLTTGDGYTF. Written as DNA, the CDR3 is TGTGCCAGCAGCCTCACCACAGGGGATGGCTACACCTTC.